This T cell receptor beta chain comes out of a study of control samples from healthy donors and cancer patients. From germline, CDR1 is MRHNA and CDR2 SNTAGT. The CDR3 extends over 13 amino acids. Trimming removed 8 bases at V and 0 bases at J, with 9 bases between. The table came from immunoSEQ multiplex PCR; TCRdb's copy has only in-frame clones and leaves some out. Of 150,000 to 200,000 clones detected, nearly 90% appear once; the ten largest clones hold roughly 1.5%. Input material: blood. The receptor comes from a woman between 45 and 60 years old in good health. The chain uses TRBV6-4 and TRBJ2-3; no clear D. CDR3 in DNA: TGTGCCAGCGGCCAATCTAGCACAGATACGCAGTATTTT. This sequence encodes CASGQSSTDTQYF.